This T cell receptor (beta chain) was documented in a study of Tregs in tolerant kidney transplant recipients. Study findings and constraints: Antigen-driven expansion was suggested because donor-specific Tregs expanded more than all Tregs in tolerant patients.

The nonmyeloablative bone marrow transplants came from related graft donors, with transient mixed chimerism. Clones were sequenced by immunoSEQ multiplex PCR, and TCRdb holds only the in-frame ones, with some missing. The sample consists of about 21,000 clones, approximately 84% of them appearing once. A few counts support this clone. Its antigen is not known. The germline V and J ends were trimmed by 3 bases and 3 bases, with 13 bases remaining between them. In germline, CDR1 is MNHEY, CDR2 SMNVEV (reference sequence). The CDR3 is 15 amino acids. The sequences come from CD8+ T cells from blood (PBMCs), collected 6 months after the transplant. The chain carries TRBV27 and TRBJ2-3; D may be TRBD1 (6 bases). This TCR was recovered from a human patient who received a combined kidney and bone marrow transplant. These T cells may partly come from the graft donor. CDR3 loop: CASSFIQGYTDTQYF. The CDR3 bases are TGTGCCAGCAGTTTTATACAGGGTTATACAGATACGCAGTATTTT.